This T cell receptor beta chain was captured by sequencing in a study of shared clonotypes between healthy human individuals. The assay ran at deep level. Clones were read by immunoSEQ multiplex PCR, and TCRdb kept only the in-frame ones, dropping some. The sample carries roughly 1,500,000 clones, approximately 98.5% recorded once. Notes on this clone: Its antigen is unknown.

Study outcomes and limitations: Non-shared clonotypes were found to have lower generation probabilities than the clonotypes that were shared by all four of the sorted-subset donors. In four donors, about 5% of naive CD4 clonotypes appeared in common.

The CDR3 totals 12 residues. Germline loops: CDR1 MDHEN, CDR2 SYDVKM. Trimming took off 5 bases at V and 15 bases at J, with 17 bases between the two ends. The chain recombines TRBV28 with TRBJ2-1, with D unclear. What was sequenced was naive CD4+ T cells sorted from blood. Subset here: CD45RA+ positively selected. The sequence was obtained from a man aged 25-45 years in good health. Here the CDR3 reads CASSPWPGSPFF. The CDR3 bases are TGTGCCAGCAGTCCCTGGCCGGGTTCTCCGTTCTTC.